This TCR beta chain is drawn from a study of blood T cell repertoires in COVID-19 (dated by TCRdb to 2018 to 2021). Background on the whole study: Collaborator samples came from the United States, Italy and Spain and covered acute and convalescent phases of COVID-19. The prospective study material was composed of cDNA or gDNA derived from T cells, B-cell-depleted T cells, or PBMCs. Subjects who had been exposed to COVID-19, were actively infected with it, or had recovered from it provided the deeply sampled blood TCRbeta repertoires that made up the dataset. A freely available public database, intended as a resource for researchers studying the immune response to SARS-CoV-2, is where the repertoires were released. The samples were drawn from the first 160 participants of the ongoing ImmuneRACE study and from over 950 subjects provided by 6 global collaborators. Nearly every sample came with metadata listing a de-identified subject ID, COVID-19 status, age in years and sex. Where available, HLA class I and class II types were taken from metadata supplied by the sample provider and were not determined by assay-based typing.

Worth noting for this clone: The target of this receptor is not known. No qualities accompany the bases; no much larger clone lies one base away.

Points the paper makes about the study in general: The quantity of clinical and demographic metadata differed by source and by participant and was supplied without curation.

Collaborating institutions collected whole blood in K2EDTA tubes following their own protocols. For TCRbeta analysis, collaborators shipped samples in one of three forms: frozen whole blood, isolated PBMCs, or DNA extracted from either of those sample types. The immunoSEQ Assay, a bias-controlled multiplex PCR, was used to amplify TCRbeta CDR3 regions from genomic DNA. From the authors' description of their analysis: Within the assay, amplification of reference gene primers was used to estimate how many nucleated cells each sample contained. To quantify the absolute abundance of each unique TCRbeta CDR3 rearrangement, sequence reads were collapsed and filtered. Productive Simpson clonality was computed per sample as the square root of Simpson's diversity index over productive rearrangements. TCRdb limited this immuneACCESS table to in-frame rearrangements with V and J called. A share of clones is missing; checked studies link under half to unresolved V genes, and the rest is unexplained. The V and J calls and the clone size are those of that table, but D and trimming were determined from the DNA. Here the sample has more than 95,000 clones; under 90% occur a single time. Approximately 12% of the sample goes to the ten largest clones.

Ends trimmed: V by 5 bases, J by 3 bases; bases unmatched to a gene: 5. CDR1 is given as SNHLY and CDR2 as FYNNEI, both from the germline V gene. Reading from cysteine to phenylalanine, the CDR3 counts 16 amino acids. Only the CDR3 DNA is retained, 48 bases long and in frame from the first base. This sequence was found in a human donor in a cohort sampled during active or convalescent COVID-19. What was sequenced was peripheral blood. Recombination joined TRBV2 with TRBJ1-6, with TRBD1 matching 9 junction bases. This receptor has the CDR3 CASSQETGGYNSPLHF. The bases are TGTGCCAGCAGTCAAGAGACAGGGGGCTATAATTCACCCCTCCACTTT.